These T cell receptor beta chains were read from a single sample in a study of blood T cell repertoires in COVID-19. Method: immunoSEQ multiplex PCR; TCRdb's copy keeps in-frame clones and lacks some. The table shows roughly 260,000 clones, with 85% to 90% occurring only once. The sample comprised peripheral blood. The source of these receptors is a middle-aged woman with acute or convalescent COVID-19. CDR3s include the opening cysteine and the closing phenylalanine or tryptophan. A D gene is named only where the DNA matches it firmly. Some rows mark clone size as missing; the rest say once, few, many or name a class of expanded clone.

V gene	D gene	J gene	clone size	CDR3 DNA	CDR3 protein
TRBV5-1	.	TRBJ1-6	.	TGCGCCAGCAGCTTGGTAGGTGGGGGGGTTTCACCCCTCCACTTT	CASSLVGGGVSPLHF
TRBV6-2/TRBV6-3	TRBD2	TRBJ2-3	.	TGTGCCAGCAGTTACTCGGGGGGGGGTCGAGGTACGCAGTATTTT	CASSYSGGGRGTQYF
TRBV4-1	.	TRBJ1-2	few	TGCGCCAGCAGCCAGCATAGTCGGACAGTCAACTATGGCTACACCTTC	CASSQHSRTVNYGYTF
TRBV6-5	.	TRBJ1-2	.	TGTGCCAGCAGTTACGCCAGGGAGGGCTATGGCTACACCTTC	CASSYAREGYGYTF
TRBV2	.	TRBJ2-3	.	TGTGCCAGCGGAGTAGAGGTGCAGTATTTT	CASGVEVQYF
TRBV5-5	TRBD1	TRBJ2-5	.	TGTGCCAGCAGCTTGACGACTCTGCTGGACAGGGGGCGCAGAGAGACCCAGTACTTC	CASSLTTLLDRGRRETQYF
TRBV13	.	TRBJ1-3	.	TGTGCCAGCAGCTTAGAAGCGCTAAGCTCTGGAAACACCATATATTTT	CASSLEALSSGNTIYF
TRBV4-1	.	TRBJ1-5	.	TGCGCCAGCAGCCAAGCCCCAGGGAACGACAATCAGCCCCAGCATTTT	CASSQAPGNDNQPQHF
TRBV6-5	.	TRBJ1-6	.	TGTGCCAGCAATATGGGGGGAATTTATAATTCACCCCTCCACTTT	CASNMGGIYNSPLHF
TRBV19	.	TRBJ2-5	.	TGTGCCAGTAGCTCGGGGGACCAAGAGACCCAGTACTTC	CASSSGDQETQYF
TRBV2	.	TRBJ1-2	.	TGTGCCAGCAGTTCCGGGGGAATAATCTACACCTTC	CASSSGGIIYTF
TRBV18	TRBD1	TRBJ1-1	.	TGTGCCAGCTCACCGTCGACGGGACAGGGGAACACTGAAGCTTTCTTT	CASSPSTGQGNTEAFF
TRBV14	.	TRBJ1-3	.	TGTGCCAGCAGCCAACGGTTTGAGGAAGGAGGAAACACCATATATTTT	CASSQRFEEGGNTIYF
TRBV2	.	TRBJ1-5	few	TGTGCCAGCAGTGATTTGGAGGATCAGCCCCAGCATTTT	CASSDLEDQPQHF
TRBV13	TRBD2	TRBJ2-2	.	TGTGCCAGCAGCCCGGGACTAGTTAGCTCCCTAAACACCGGGGAGCTGTTTTTT	CASSPGLVSSLNTGELFF
TRBV18	TRBD1	TRBJ1-4	.	TGTGCCAGCTCACTCGGGACAGGGGCTAATGAAAAACTGTTTTTT	CASSLGTGANEKLFF
TRBV28	.	TRBJ1-3	.	TGTGCCAGCAGTATAACCTCAGGACAGAGAAACACCATATATTTT	CASSITSGQRNTIYF
TRBV25-1	.	TRBJ1-2	.	TGTGCCAGCAGTCCTCGGACTGGGTATGGCTACACCTTC	CASSPRTGYGYTF
TRBV9	.	TRBJ1-1	.	TGTGCCTCCAGGGAGGGCGATATGAACACTGAAGCTTTCTTT	CASREGDMNTEAFF
TRBV11-2	.	TRBJ2-3	.	TGTGCCAGCACACCCCTTCCGGGCGGGCTAACAGATACGCAGTATTTT	CASTPLPGGLTDTQYF
TRBV11-2	.	TRBJ2-3	.	TGTGCCAGCAGCTTAGAGGGGGCCCGGTATACGCAGTATTTT	CASSLEGARYTQYF
TRBV24-1	.	TRBJ1-5	.	TGTGCCACCAGTGAGACAGGCCATCAGCCCCAGCATTTT	CATSETGHQPQHF
TRBV30	.	TRBJ2-3	.	TGTGCCTGGAGTGTAGGGGCAGTGGTCGGTACAGATACGCAGTATTTT	CAWSVGAVVGTDTQYF
TRBV4-1	.	TRBJ2-4	.	TGCGCCAGCAGCCGTGTGGTGGCGGGGCCCCTTCAGGGCAAAAACATTCAGTACTTC	CASSRVVAGPLQGKNIQYF
TRBV2	.	TRBJ1-6	.	TGTGCCAGCAGGCCTACCGGGAGCTCCTATAATTCACCCCTCCACTTT	CASRPTGSSYNSPLHF
TRBV5-1	.	TRBJ1-5	once	TGCGCCAGCAGCTTGGATTGGCAGCGGAATCAGCCCCAGCATTTT	CASSLDWQRNQPQHF
TRBV5-5	TRBD1	TRBJ1-1	.	TGTGCCAGCAGCGGTCAGGGGGTGCAGAACACTGAAGCTTTCTTT	CASSGQGVQNTEAFF
TRBV29-1	.	TRBJ1-2	.	TGCAGCGTTGGTTTGGACACCAACGGTGGCTACACCTTC	CSVGLDTNGGYTF
TRBV2	TRBD1	TRBJ1-1	.	TGTGCCAGCAGTGGACAGGGGAAAGGGGAGGCTTTCTTT	CASSGQGKGEAFF
TRBV19	TRBD1	TRBJ1-2	.	TGTGCCAGTAGTATCACAGGGGTGTATCTAGGAGGCTACACCTTC	CASSITGVYLGGYTF
TRBV5-6	.	TRBJ1-4	.	TGTGCCAGCAGCTTGGGGAGTGAAAAACTGTTTTTT	CASSLGSEKLFF
TRBV5-6	.	TRBJ2-5	.	TGTGCCAGCAGCTTGGCCGGGGAGAACCAAGAGACCCAGTACTTC	CASSLAGENQETQYF
TRBV9	.	TRBJ2-1	.	TGTGCCAGCAGCTCCGAGGGGGGGACCTACAATGAGCAGTTCTTC	CASSSEGGTYNEQFF
TRBV6-5	.	TRBJ1-5	.	TGTGCCAGCAAACAGGATCTCAATCAGCCCCAGCATTTT	CASKQDLNQPQHF
TRBV5-1	.	TRBJ1-1	.	TGCGCCAGCAGCTTGAGAATGGGAGACACTGAAGCTTTCTTT	CASSLRMGDTEAFF
TRBV24-1	TRBD1	TRBJ1-1	.	TGTGCCACCAGTGACCCGACAGGGGGTAGAGCTTTCTTT	CATSDPTGGRAFF
TRBV5-1	TRBD1	TRBJ2-3	once	TGCGCCAGCAGCTCGACAGGGCTTAGCACAGATACGCAGTATTTT	CASSSTGLSTDTQYF
TRBV11-2	TRBD2	TRBJ2-3	.	TGTGCCAGCAGCAGGGGAAATACCGGGGGGAACCTAGATACGCAGTATTTT	CASSRGNTGGNLDTQYF
TRBV6-5	TRBD2	TRBJ2-3	.	TGTGCCAGCAGTTACAGGACTAGCGGCACAGATGCGCAGTATTTT	CASSYRTSGTDAQYF
TRBV30	.	TRBJ2-3	.	TGTGCCTGGACCCTGGACTCCCTTCACACAGATACGCAGTATTTT	CAWTLDSLHTDTQYF
TRBV6-1	.	TRBJ1-1	few	TGTGCCAGCAGTGAGGCGGGGGGGGTGAACACTGAAGCTTTCTTT	CASSEAGGVNTEAFF
TRBV6-5	.	TRBJ1-2	.	TGTGCCAGCAGTTGGACGGGGGGTACGACACGCGGCTACACCTTC	CASSWTGGTTRGYTF
TRBV30	TRBD1	TRBJ1-2	.	TGTGCCTGGGTGATGACAGGGCGAGGCTACACCTTC	CAWVMTGRGYTF
TRBV6-6	.	TRBJ2-3	.	TGTGCCAGCAGTTACACGGGCACAGATACGCAGTATTTT	CASSYTGTDTQYF
TRBV6-1	.	TRBJ1-2	.	TGTGCCAGCAGTGAACAGGGGCAGGCTGGCTACACCTTC	CASSEQGQAGYTF
TRBV19	TRBD1	TRBJ1-2	.	TGTGCCAGTACGGACAGGGGTCTATACGGCTACACCTTC	CASTDRGLYGYTF
TRBV6-6	.	TRBJ1-6	.	TGTGCCAGCAGTATACAGCCGAATAATTCACCCCTCCACTTT	CASSIQPNNSPLHF
TRBV14	.	TRBJ1-2	.	TGTGCCAGCAGCCAAGGGGTAGCAGACAACTATGGCTACACCTTC	CASSQGVADNYGYTF
TRBV2	.	TRBJ2-3	.	TGTGCCAGCCTAGAGCGGCGCACAGATACGCAGTATTTT	CASLERRTDTQYF
TRBV6-5	.	TRBJ1-2	.	TGTGCCAGCAGCCCCAGGGGTCTGGGTGGCTACACCTTC	CASSPRGLGGYTF
TRBV9	TRBD2	TRBJ2-3	once	TGTGCCAGCAGCCGGGCAGCGGGGGGGAGCACAGATACGCAGTATTTT	CASSRAAGGSTDTQYF
TRBV27	.	TRBJ2-5	.	TGTGCCAGCAGTTTTGTAGCGGCTCTCGAGACCCAGTACTTC	CASSFVAALETQYF
TRBV19	TRBD1	TRBJ1-2	.	TGTGCCAGCGACAGGACAGGGTTAAGTTATGGCTACACCTTC	CASDRTGLSYGYTF
TRBV6-1	TRBD1	TRBJ1-6	.	TGTGCCAGCAGTGACTGGACAGGAACCCTTAATTCACCCCTCCACTTT	CASSDWTGTLNSPLHF
TRBV5-4	.	TRBJ2-5	.	TGTGCCAGCAGCCCCGATTGGGGGGGCCGGCAAGAGACCCAGTACTTC	CASSPDWGGRQETQYF